The rows below give T cell receptor beta chains drawn from one sample of a study of blood T cell repertoires in COVID-19. The method was immunoSEQ multiplex PCR; TCRdb's version includes in-frame clones alone and lacks a portion of them. Here the sample spans 20,000 or so clones, about 89% being singletons. Sequences were obtained from peripheral blood. The receptors stem from a man between 50 and 59 years old with active COVID-19. Both conserved end residues are part of each CDR3. D genes are given only for firm matches. Clone size is given for some rows only: seen once, a few or many times, or a class if the clone is expanded.

clone size | J gene | V gene | D gene | CDR3 DNA | CDR3 protein
- | TRBJ2-2 | TRBV3-1/TRBV3-2 | - | TGTGCCAGCAGCCAACCGTTGGCCGCCCCCGGGGAGCTGTTTTTT | CASSQPLAAPGELFF
- | TRBJ2-7 | TRBV7-9 | - | TGTGCCAGCAGCTTAGCGGGCCGAGGGTACGAGCAGTACTTC | CASSLAGRGYEQYF
- | TRBJ1-5 | TRBV28 | - | TGTGCCAGCAGTTTACCCCCCAGGGTCCGAAGCAATCAGCCCCAGCATTTT | CASSLPPRVRSNQPQHF
- | TRBJ1-4 | TRBV2 | - | TGTGCCAGCAGAGCTGGACCGGGGGAAAAACTGTTTTTT | CASRAGPGEKLFF
- | TRBJ2-5 | TRBV7-9 | - | TGTGCCAGCAGCTTAGTACGGCGTCAGGAAGAGACCCAGTACTTC | CASSLVRRQEETQYF
- | TRBJ2-7 | TRBV9 | - | TGTGCCAGCAGCCATTCCTACGAGCAGTACTTC | CASSHSYEQYF
- | TRBJ1-1 | TRBV11-3 | - | TGTGCCAGCAGCCCGGGAGGGCCGATGAACACTGAAGCTTTCTTT | CASSPGGPMNTEAFF
- | TRBJ1-2 | TRBV7-8 | TRBD1 | TGTGCCAGCAGCGCGACAGGGAGCGGGGGTGGCTACACCTTC | CASSATGSGGGYTF
- | TRBJ1-2 | TRBV5-1 | TRBD1 | TGCGCCAGCAGCTTGGCCCCAGGACAGGCAAACTATGGCTACACCTTC | CASSLAPGQANYGYTF
once | TRBJ1-2 | TRBV5-4 | TRBD1 | TGTGCCAGCAGCAACGACAGGGAATTCGGCGGCTACACCTTC | CASSNDREFGGYTF
once | TRBJ2-7 | TRBV6-6 | - | TGTGCCAGCAGTCCTACAGGGTCCTACGAGCAGTACTTC | CASSPTGSYEQYF
- | TRBJ2-3 | TRBV12-3/TRBV12-4 | TRBD1 | TGTGCCAGCAGACCCGACAGGGTTGGTACGCAGTATTTT | CASRPDRVGTQYF
- | TRBJ2-1 | TRBV6-2/TRBV6-3 | - | TGTGCCAGCAGCTATACGAGAAGCTCCTACAATGAGCAGTTCTTC | CASSYTRSSYNEQFF
- | TRBJ2-1 | TRBV7-2 | TRBD2 | TGTGCCAGCAGCTTAGAGATGGGAGGGGAGGCTGAGCAGTTCTTC | CASSLEMGGEAEQFF
- | TRBJ2-5 | TRBV27 | TRBD1 | TGTGCCAGCAGACCGGGACAGCAAGAGACCCAGTACTTC | CASRPGQQETQYF
- | TRBJ1-2 | TRBV14 | - | TGTGCCAGCAGCCAAGCCCCAAACGGTGGCTACACCTTC | CASSQAPNGGYTF
- | TRBJ2-1 | TRBV4-3 | - | TGCGCCAGCAGCACCACAGGGTCGAGGCAAGATGAGCAGTTCTTC | CASSTTGSRQDEQFF
- | TRBJ2-7 | TRBV20-1 | - | TGCGGCAGGGCTAGCGCCTACGAGCAGTACTTC | CGRASAYEQYF
once | TRBJ1-5 | TRBV18 | TRBD1 | TGTGCCAGCTCTAGGGACAGTATGGGATTCCCCCAGCATTTT | CASSRDSMGFPQHF
- | TRBJ1-1 | TRBV2 | - | TGTGCCAGCAGCCTGGGAGGAGCTTTCTTT | CASSLGGAFF
- | TRBJ2-1 | TRBV4-3 | - | TGCGCCAGCAGCCAAGGCGGAAGCTCCTACAATGAGCAGTTCTTC | CASSQGGSSYNEQFF
- | TRBJ2-1 | TRBV6-6 | TRBD2 | TGTGCCAGCACACTGACTAGCGGGGGGTACAATGAGCAGTTCTTC | CASTLTSGGYNEQFF